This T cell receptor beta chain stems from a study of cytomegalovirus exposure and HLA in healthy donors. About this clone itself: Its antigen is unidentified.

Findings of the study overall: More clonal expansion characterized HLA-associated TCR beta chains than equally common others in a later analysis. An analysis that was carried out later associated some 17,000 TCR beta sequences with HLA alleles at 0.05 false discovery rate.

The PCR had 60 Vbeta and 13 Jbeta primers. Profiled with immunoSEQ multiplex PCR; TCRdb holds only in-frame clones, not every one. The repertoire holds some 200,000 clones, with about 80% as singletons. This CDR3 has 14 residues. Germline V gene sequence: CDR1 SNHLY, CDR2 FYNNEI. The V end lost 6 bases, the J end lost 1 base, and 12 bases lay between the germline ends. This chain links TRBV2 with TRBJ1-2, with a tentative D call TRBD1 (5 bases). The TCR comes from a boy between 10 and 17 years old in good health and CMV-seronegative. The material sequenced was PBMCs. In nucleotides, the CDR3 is TGTGCCAGCAGGGAGGGGAGTTTTAACTATGGCTACACCTTC. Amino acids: CASREGSFNYGYTF. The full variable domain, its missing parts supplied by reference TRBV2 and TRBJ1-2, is EPEVTQTPSHQVTQMGQEVILRCVPISNHLYFYWYRQILGQKVEFLVSFYNNEISEKSEIFDDQFSVERPDGSNFTLKIRSTKLEDSAMYFCASREGSFNYGYTFGSGTRLTVV.